This TCR beta chain was observed in a study of cytomegalovirus exposure and HLA in healthy donors. Whole-study findings and limits: Likely technical artifact: a cluster of highly shared sequence variants. Cytomegalovirus status was reportedly diagnosed by the classifier with high specificity and sensitivity. Specific recognition of CMV antigens was confirmed in vitro for three chains (all CMV-associated).

As to this clone: Its antigen is not identified.

PCR amplification relied on 60 Vbeta primers (plus 13 Jbeta primers). Measured with immunoSEQ multiplex PCR; TCRdb has only the in-frame clones, and not every one. The table has roughly 150,000 clones, about three quarters seen once. J lost 0 bases, V lost 0 bases, and 5 bases had no gene match. The CDR3 contains 18 residues. Germline CDR1 reads SGHAT; CDR2 reads FQNNGV. What was sequenced was PBMCs. This receptor was identified in a female donor in good health and CMV-seronegative. The chain couples TRBV11-2 to TRBJ1-6, with 7 bases fitting TRBD1. The CDR3 loop is CASSLERQGSSYNSPLHF. The CDR3 DNA follows: TGTGCCAGCAGCTTAGAGCGACAGGGCAGCTCCTATAATTCACCCCTCCACTTT.